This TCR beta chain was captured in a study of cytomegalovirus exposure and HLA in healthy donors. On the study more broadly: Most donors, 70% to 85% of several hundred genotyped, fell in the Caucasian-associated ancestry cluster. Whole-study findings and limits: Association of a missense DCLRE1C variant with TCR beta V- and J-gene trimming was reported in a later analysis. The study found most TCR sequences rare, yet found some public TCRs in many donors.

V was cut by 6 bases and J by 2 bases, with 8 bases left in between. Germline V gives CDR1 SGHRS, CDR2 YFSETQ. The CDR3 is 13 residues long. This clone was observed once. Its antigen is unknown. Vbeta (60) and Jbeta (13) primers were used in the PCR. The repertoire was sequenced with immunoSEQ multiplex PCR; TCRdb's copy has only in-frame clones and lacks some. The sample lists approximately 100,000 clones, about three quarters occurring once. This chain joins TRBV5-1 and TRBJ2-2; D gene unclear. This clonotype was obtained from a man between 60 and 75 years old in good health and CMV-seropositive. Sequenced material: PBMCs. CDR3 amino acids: CASTPVNTGELFF. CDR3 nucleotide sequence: TGCGCCAGCACCCCCGTAAACACCGGGGAGCTGTTTTTT.